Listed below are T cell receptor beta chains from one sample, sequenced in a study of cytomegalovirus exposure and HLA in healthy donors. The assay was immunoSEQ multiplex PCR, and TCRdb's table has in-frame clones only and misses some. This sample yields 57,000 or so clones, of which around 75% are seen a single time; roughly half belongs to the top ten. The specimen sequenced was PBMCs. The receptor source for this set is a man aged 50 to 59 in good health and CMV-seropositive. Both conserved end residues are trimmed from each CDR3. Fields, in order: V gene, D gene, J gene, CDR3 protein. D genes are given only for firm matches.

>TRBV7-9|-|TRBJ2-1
ASSLIGTGSSYNEQF
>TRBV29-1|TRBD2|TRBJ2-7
SVDLAGDPYEQY
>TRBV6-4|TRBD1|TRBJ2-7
ASSRTGTGGDEQY
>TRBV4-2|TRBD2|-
ASSRRLADYEQY
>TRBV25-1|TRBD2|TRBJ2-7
ASSFAGGVGYEQY
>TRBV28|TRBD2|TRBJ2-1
ASSFLTSGSSIEQF
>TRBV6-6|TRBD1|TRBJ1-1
ASGQGWTEAF
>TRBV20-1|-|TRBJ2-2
SATGNGELF
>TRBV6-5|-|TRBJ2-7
ASSSPNAVHEQY
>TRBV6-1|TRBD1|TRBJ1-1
ASSKDRGWNTEAF
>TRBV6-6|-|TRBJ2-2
ASSWAARNTGELF
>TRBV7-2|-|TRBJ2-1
ASSLGGSWKNEQF
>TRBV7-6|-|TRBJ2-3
ASSLTGTDTQY